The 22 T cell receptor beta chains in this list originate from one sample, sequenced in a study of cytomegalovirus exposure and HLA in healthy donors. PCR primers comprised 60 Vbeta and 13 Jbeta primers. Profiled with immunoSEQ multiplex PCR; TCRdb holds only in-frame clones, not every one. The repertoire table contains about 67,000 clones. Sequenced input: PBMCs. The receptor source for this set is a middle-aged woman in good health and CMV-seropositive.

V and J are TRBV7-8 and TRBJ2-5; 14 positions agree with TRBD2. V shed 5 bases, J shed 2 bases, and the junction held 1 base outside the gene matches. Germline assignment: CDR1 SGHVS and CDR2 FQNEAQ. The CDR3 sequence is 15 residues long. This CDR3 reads CASSRLAGGQETQYF. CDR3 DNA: TGTGCCAGCAGCAGACTAGCGGGAGGGCAAGAGACCCAGTACTTC.

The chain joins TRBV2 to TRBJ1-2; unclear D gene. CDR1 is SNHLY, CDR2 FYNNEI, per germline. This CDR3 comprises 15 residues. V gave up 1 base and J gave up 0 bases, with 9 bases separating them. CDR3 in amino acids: CASSEGAGSNYGYTF. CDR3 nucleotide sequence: TGTGCCAGCAGTGAAGGGGCAGGCTCTAACTATGGCTACACCTTC.

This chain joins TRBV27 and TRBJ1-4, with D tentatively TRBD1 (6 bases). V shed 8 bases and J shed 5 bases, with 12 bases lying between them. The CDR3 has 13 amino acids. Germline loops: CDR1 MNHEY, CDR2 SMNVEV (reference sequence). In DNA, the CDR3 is TGTGCCAGCGGTGGACAGTACAATGAAAAACTGTTTTTT. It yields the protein CASGGQYNEKLFF. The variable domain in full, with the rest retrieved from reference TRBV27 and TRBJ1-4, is EAQVTQNPRYLITVTGKKLTVTCSQNMNHEYMSWYRQDPGLGLRQIYYSMNVEVTDKGDVPEGYKVSRKEKRNFPLILESPSPNQTSLYFCASGGQYNEKLFFGSGTQLSVL.

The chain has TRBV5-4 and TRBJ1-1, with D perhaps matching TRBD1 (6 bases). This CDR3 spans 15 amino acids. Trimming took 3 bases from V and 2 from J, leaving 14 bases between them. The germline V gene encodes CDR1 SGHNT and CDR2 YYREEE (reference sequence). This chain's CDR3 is CASSYPTGKNTEAFF. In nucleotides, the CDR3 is TGTGCCAGCAGCTATCCAACAGGGAAAAACACTGAAGCTTTCTTT.

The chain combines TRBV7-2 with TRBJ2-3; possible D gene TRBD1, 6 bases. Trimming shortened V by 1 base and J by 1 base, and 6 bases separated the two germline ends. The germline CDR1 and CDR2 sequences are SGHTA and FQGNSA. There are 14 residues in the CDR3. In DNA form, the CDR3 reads TGTGCCAGCAGCTTAGACAGGGGCACAGATACGCAGTATTTT. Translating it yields CASSLDRGTDTQYF.

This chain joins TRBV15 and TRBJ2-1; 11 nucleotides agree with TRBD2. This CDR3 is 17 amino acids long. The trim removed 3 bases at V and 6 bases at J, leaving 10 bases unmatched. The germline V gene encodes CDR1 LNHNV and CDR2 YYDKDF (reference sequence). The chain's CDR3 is CATSRASGGYGRNEQFF. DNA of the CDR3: TGTGCCACCAGCAGGGCTAGCGGGGGGTACGGTCGCAATGAGCAGTTCTTC.

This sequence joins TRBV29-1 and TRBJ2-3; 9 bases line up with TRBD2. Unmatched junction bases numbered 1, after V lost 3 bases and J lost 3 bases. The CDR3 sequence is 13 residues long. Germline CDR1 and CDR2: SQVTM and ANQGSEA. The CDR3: CSVETSGTDTQYF. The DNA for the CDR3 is TGCAGCGTTGAGACTAGCGGAACAGATACGCAGTATTTT.

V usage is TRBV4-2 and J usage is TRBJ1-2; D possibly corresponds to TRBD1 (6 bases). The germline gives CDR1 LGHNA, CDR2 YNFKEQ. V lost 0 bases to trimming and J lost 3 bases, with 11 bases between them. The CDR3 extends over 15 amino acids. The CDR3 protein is CASSQDTGRDYGYTF. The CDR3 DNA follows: TGTGCCAGCAGCCAAGACACAGGGAGGGACTATGGCTACACCTTC.

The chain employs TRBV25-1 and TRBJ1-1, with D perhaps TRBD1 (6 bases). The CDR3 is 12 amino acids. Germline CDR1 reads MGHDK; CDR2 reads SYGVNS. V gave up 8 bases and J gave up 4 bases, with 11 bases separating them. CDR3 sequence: CASGGGGTEAFF. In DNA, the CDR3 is TGTGCCAGCGGCGGGGGCGGCACTGAAGCTTTCTTT.

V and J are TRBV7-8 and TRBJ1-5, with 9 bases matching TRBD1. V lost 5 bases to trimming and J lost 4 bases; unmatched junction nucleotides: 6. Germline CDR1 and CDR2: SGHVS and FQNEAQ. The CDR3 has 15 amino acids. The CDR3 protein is CASSTDRGINQPQHF. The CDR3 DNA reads TGTGCCAGCAGCACCGACAGGGGGATAAATCAGCCCCAGCATTTT.

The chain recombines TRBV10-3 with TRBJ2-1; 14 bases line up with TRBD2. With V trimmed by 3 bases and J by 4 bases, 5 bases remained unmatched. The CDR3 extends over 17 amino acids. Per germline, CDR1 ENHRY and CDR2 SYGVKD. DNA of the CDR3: TGTGCCATCAGTGACTCTGGGACTAGCGGGGGATACAATGAGCAGTTCTTC. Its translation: CAISDSGTSGGYNEQFF.

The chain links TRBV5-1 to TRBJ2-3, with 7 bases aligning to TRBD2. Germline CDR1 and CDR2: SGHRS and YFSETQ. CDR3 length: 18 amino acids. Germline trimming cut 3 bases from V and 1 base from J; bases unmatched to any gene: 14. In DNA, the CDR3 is TGCGCCAGCAGCTCCCATCGGGCAGAGGCGGGGGGCACAGATACGCAGTATTTT. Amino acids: CASSSHRAEAGGTDTQYF.

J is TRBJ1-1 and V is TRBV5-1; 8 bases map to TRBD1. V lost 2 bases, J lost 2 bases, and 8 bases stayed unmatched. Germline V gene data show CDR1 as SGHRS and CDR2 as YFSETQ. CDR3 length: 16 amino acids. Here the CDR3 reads CASSFDEDRENTEAFF. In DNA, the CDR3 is TGCGCCAGCAGCTTTGACGAGGACAGGGAAAACACTGAAGCTTTCTTT.

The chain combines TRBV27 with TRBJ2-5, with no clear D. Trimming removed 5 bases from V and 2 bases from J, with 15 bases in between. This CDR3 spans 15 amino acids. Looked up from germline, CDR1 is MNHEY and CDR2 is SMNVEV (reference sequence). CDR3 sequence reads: CASSPQPGSQETQYF. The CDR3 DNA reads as TGTGCCAGCAGTCCCCAGCCGGGTTCTCAAGAGACCCAGTACTTC.

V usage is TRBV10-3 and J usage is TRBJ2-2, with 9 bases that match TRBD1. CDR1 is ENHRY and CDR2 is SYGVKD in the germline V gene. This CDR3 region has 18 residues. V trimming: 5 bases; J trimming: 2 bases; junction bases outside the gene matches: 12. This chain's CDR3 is CAISPGDRVFSNTGELFF. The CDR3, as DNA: TGTGCCATCAGTCCAGGGGACAGGGTCTTTTCTAACACCGGGGAGCTGTTTTTT.

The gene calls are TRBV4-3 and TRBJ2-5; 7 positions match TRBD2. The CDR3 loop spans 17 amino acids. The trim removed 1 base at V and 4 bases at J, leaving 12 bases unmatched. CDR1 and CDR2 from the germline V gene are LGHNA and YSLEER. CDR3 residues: CASSQGLVTSRGETQYF. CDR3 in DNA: TGCGCCAGCAGCCAAGGGCTGGTGACTAGCCGTGGAGAGACCCAGTACTTC.

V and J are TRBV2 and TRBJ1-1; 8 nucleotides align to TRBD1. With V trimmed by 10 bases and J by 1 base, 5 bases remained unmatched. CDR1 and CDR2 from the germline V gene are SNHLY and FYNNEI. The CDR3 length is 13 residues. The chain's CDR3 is CAKQGARNTEAFF. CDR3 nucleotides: TGTGCCAAGCAGGGGGCTCGGAACACTGAAGCTTTCTTT.

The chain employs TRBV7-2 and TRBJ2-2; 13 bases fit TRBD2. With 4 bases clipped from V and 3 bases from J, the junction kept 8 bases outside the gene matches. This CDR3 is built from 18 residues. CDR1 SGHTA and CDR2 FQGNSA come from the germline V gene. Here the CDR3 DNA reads TGTGCCAGCAGCTCCAGGACTAGCGGGGGCTTACACACCGGGGAGCTGTTTTTT. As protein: CASSSRTSGGLHTGELFF.

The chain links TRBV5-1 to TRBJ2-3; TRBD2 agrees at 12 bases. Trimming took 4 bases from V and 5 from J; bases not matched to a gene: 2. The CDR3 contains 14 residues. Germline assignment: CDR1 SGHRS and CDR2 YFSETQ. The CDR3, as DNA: TGCGCCAGCAGCAAGGGACTAGCGGGAGATACGCAGTATTTT. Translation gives CASSKGLAGDTQYF.

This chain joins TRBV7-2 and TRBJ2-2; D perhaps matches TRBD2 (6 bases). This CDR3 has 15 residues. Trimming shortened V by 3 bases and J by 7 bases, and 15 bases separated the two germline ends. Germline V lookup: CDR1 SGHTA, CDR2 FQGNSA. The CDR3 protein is CASSLGRGIIGELFF. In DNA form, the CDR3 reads TGTGCCAGCAGCTTGGGGCGGGGTATTATCGGGGAGCTGTTTTTT.

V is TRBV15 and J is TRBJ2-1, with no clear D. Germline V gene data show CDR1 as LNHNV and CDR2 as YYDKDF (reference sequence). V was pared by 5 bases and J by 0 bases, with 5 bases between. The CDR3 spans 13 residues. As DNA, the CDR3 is TGTGCCACCAGCGGGCGCTCCTACAATGAGCAGTTCTTC. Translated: CATSGRSYNEQFF. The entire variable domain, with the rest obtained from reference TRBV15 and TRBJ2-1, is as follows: DAMVIQNPRYQVTQFGKPVTLSCSQTLNHNVMYWYQQKSSQAPKLLFHYYDKDFNNEADTPDNFQSRRPNTSFCFLDIRSPGLGDTAMYLCATSGRSYNEQFFGPGTRLTVL.

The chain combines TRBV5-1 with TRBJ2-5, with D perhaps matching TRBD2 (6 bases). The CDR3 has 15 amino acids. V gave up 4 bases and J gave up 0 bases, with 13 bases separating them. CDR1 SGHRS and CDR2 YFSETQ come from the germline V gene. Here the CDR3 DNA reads TGCGCCAGCAGCGGGGGGTCGGTGAACCAAGAGACCCAGTACTTC. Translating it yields CASSGGSVNQETQYF.